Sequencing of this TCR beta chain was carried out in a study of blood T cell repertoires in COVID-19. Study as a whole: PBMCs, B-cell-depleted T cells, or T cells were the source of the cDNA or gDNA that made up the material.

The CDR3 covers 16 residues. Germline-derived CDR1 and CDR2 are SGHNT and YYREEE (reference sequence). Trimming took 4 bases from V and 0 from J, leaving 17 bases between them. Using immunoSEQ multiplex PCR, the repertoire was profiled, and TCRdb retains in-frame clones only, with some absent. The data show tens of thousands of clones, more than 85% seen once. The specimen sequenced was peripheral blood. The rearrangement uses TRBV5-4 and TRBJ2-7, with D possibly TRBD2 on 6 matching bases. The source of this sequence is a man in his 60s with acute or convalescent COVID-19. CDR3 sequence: CASSLDGTPSSYEQYF. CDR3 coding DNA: TGTGCCAGCAGCCTGGACGGGACTCCGAGCTCCTACGAGCAGTACTTC. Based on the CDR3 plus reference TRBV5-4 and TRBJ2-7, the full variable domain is ETGVTQSPTHLIKTRGQQVTLRCSSQSGHNTVSWYQQALGQGPQFIFQYYREEENGRGNFPPRFSGLQFPNYSSELNVNALELDDSALYLCASSLDGTPSSYEQYFGPGTRLTVT.